The 15 T cell receptor beta chains below were found in one sample sequenced in a study of cytomegalovirus exposure and HLA in healthy donors. Use of 60 Vbeta and 13 Jbeta primers characterized the PCR. Data came from immunoSEQ multiplex PCR; TCRdb stores just in-frame clones and leaves some out. The sample has 80,000 to 100,000 clones, 73% seen once; the top ten hold less than 4.5%. Sequenced material: PBMCs. The receptors here all came from a middle-aged man in good health and CMV-seronegative.

The chain carries TRBV7-9 and TRBJ1-5; D is unresolved. Germline V CDR1 and CDR2: SEHNR, FQNEAQ (reference sequence). CDR3 length: 12 amino acids. Trimming removed 5 bases from V and 6 bases from J, with 8 bases in between. CDR3 nucleotides: TGTGCCAGCAGCCTCCATAGTCAGCCCCAGCATTTT. Its protein is CASSLHSQPQHF.

The rearrangement joins TRBV4-1 to TRBJ2-7; 7 bases line up with TRBD2. V lost 3 bases to trimming and J lost 2 bases; unmatched junction nucleotides: 4. This CDR3 has 14 amino acids. Germline values: CDR1 MGHRA, CDR2 YSYEKL. The CDR3: CASSQASGAYEQYF. The DNA for the CDR3 is TGCGCCAGCAGCCAGGCAAGCGGGGCCTACGAGCAGTACTTC.

This chain links TRBV7-9 with TRBJ2-1; 7 positions agree with TRBD2. The V segment lost 5 bases and the J segment 7 bases; nucleotides outside the gene matches: 2. The CDR3 consists of 12 residues. The germline CDR1 and CDR2 sequences are SEHNR and FQNEAQ (reference sequence). The CDR3 region is CASSPGGNEQFF. In DNA, the CDR3 is TGTGCCAGCAGCCCGGGAGGAAATGAGCAGTTCTTC.

This sequence joins TRBV7-9 and TRBJ2-5; D unclear. Germline V gene lookup returns CDR1 SEHNR and CDR2 FQNEAQ (reference sequence). Trimming shortened V by 5 bases and J by 5 bases, and 9 bases separated the two germline ends. The CDR3 extends over 12 amino acids. CDR3 in DNA: TGTGCCAGCAGCAACGACTGGGAGACCCAGTACTTC. Amino acid sequence: CASSNDWETQYF.

This chain links TRBV9 with TRBJ2-1; the D gene is possibly TRBD1 (5 bases). V was pared by 3 bases and J by 4 bases, with 8 bases between. There are 13 residues in the CDR3. The V gene's germline CDR1 is SGDLS and CDR2 YYNGEE. Here the CDR3 reads CASSARGYNEQFF. CDR3 coding DNA: TGTGCCAGCAGCGCAAGGGGTTACAATGAGCAGTTCTTC.

The chain joins TRBV14 to TRBJ2-3, with D uncertain. This CDR3 is built from 13 residues. Deletions cut 8 bases from V and 2 bases from J, with 11 bases between. Germline CDR1 is SGHDN and CDR2 is FVKESK. The CDR3 region is CASGRSLTDTQYF. The DNA of the CDR3 is TGTGCCAGCGGTCGGTCCCTCACAGATACGCAGTATTTT.

The V and J genes are TRBV30 and TRBJ2-7, with TRBD2 identical over 8 bases. V shed 1 base, J shed 3 bases, and the junction held 2 bases outside the gene matches. The CDR3 covers 13 residues. CDR1 and CDR2 (germline): GTSNPN, SVGIG (reference sequence). The chain's CDR3 is CAWSGSGVYEQYF. The CDR3 region has the DNA TGTGCCTGGAGTGGTAGCGGGGTCTACGAGCAGTACTTC. The variable domain in full, completed from reference TRBV30 and TRBJ2-7, reads SQTIHQWPATLVQPVGSPLSLECTVEGTSNPNLYWYRQAAGRGLQLLFYSVGIGQISSEVPQNLSASRPQDRQFILSSKKLLLSDSGFYLCAWSGSGVYEQYFGPGTRLTVT.

The V gene is TRBV5-1, the J gene TRBJ2-3; TRBD2 matches 15 bases. The CDR3 consists of 16 residues. CDR1 and CDR2 (germline): SGHRS, YFSETQ. The V segment lost 5 bases and the J segment 4 bases; nucleotides outside the gene matches: 5. The CDR3 DNA is TGCGCCAGCAGATGGACTAGCGGGGGGGCTGCAGATACGCAGTATTTT. This translates into CASRWTSGGAADTQYF.

The chain couples TRBV4-1 to TRBJ2-2; the D gene is possibly TRBD1 (7 bases). This CDR3 has 16 amino acids. The V gene's germline CDR1 is MGHRA and CDR2 YSYEKL. Trimming removed 1 base from V and 5 bases from J, with 14 bases in between. CDR3 sequence: CASSQGAAGGTGELFF. The CDR3 DNA is TGCGCCAGCAGCCAAGGTGCGGCAGGGGGGACCGGGGAGCTGTTTTTT.

The chain has TRBV19 and TRBJ2-1; the match to TRBD2 covers 11 bases. The CDR3 length is 14 residues. The germline gives CDR1 LNHDA, CDR2 SQIVND (reference sequence). V shed 8 bases, J shed 6 bases, and the junction held 6 bases outside the gene matches. CDR3 nucleotides: TGTGCCAGTGTACTAGCGGGGGACTCCAATGAGCAGTTCTTC. This sequence encodes CASVLAGDSNEQFF.

The V call is TRBV9, the J call TRBJ2-5; D perhaps matches TRBD1 (6 bases). V shed 2 bases and J shed 1 base, with 12 bases lying between them. The germline V gene encodes CDR1 SGDLS and CDR2 YYNGEE. This CDR3 is 15 amino acids long. CDR3 DNA sequence: TGTGCCAGCAGCGTCCCCCTAGGGGGCCAAGAGACCCAGTACTTC. It yields the protein CASSVPLGGQETQYF.

The chain links TRBV5-1 to TRBJ2-3; 14 bases agree with TRBD2. CDR1 and CDR2 from the germline V gene are SGHRS and YFSETQ. The CDR3 extends over 16 amino acids. The J segment lost 3 bases and the V segment lost 4 bases, leaving 4 bases of the junction unmatched. The CDR3 region is CASSPGTSGGTDTQYF. The CDR3 DNA is TGCGCCAGCAGCCCTGGGACTAGCGGGGGAACAGATACGCAGTATTTT.

The rearrangement links TRBV7-3 to TRBJ2-2, with a possible D match to TRBD1 (6 bases). The CDR3 consists of 15 residues. Germline V gene lookup returns CDR1 SGHTA and CDR2 FQGTGA. Trimming removed 2 bases from V and 6 bases from J, with 13 bases in between. The CDR3 here is CASSLDSYRAGELFF. CDR3 DNA: TGTGCCAGCAGCTTAGACTCCTACAGGGCCGGGGAGCTGTTTTTT.

The chain combines TRBV11-2 with TRBJ2-3; TRBD1 might be the D (5 bases). This CDR3 contains 16 residues. With 0 bases removed from V and 4 bases from J, the gap between germline ends came to 14 bases. Germline CDR1 SGHAT, CDR2 FQNNGV. CDR3 bases: TGTGCCAGCAGCTTAGATGTGGCAGGGTACGCAGATACGCAGTATTTT. Translated: CASSLDVAGYADTQYF.

CDR3 sequence reads: CASSLTDTQYF. The CDR3 DNA reads as TGTGCCAGCAGCCTCACAGATACGCAGTATTTT. The V and J genes are TRBV11-2 and TRBJ2-3; D gene uncertain. With 5 bases removed from V and 2 bases from J, the gap between germline ends came to 2 bases. Germline V CDR1 and CDR2: SGHAT, FQNNGV. The CDR3 runs to 11 residues.